This T cell receptor (beta chain) was profiled in a study of blood T cell repertoires in COVID-19. Study-level information: The United States, Italy and Spain were the sources of the acute and convalescent COVID-19 samples. In each case, the material was cDNA or gDNA derived from T cells, B-cell-depleted T cells, or PBMCs.

This clone has at least ten counts. Germline loops: CDR1 SGHNT, CDR2 YYREEE (reference sequence). This CDR3 is built from 13 residues. V lost 7 bases to trimming and J lost 10 bases; unmatched junction nucleotides: 11. Assay used: immunoSEQ multiplex PCR; TCRdb lists only in-frame clones, some missing. The table lists around 180,000 clones, 79% of them singletons. The sequenced sample was peripheral blood. This chain joins TRBV5-4 and TRBJ2-1; 7 bases fit TRBD2. This TCR came from a man in his sixties with active or convalescent COVID-19. The CDR3: CASGLRAGGEQFF. CDR3 in DNA: TGTGCCAGCGGGCTCCGGGCCGGGGGGGAGCAGTTCTTC.